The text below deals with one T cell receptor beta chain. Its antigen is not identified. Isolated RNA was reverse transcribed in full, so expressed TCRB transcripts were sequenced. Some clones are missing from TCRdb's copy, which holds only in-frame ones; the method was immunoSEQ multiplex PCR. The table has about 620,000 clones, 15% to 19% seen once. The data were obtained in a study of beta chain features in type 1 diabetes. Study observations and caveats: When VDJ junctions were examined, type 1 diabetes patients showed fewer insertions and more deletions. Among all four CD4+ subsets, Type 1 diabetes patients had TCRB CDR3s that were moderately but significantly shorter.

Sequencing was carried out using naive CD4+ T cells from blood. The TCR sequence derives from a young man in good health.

In DNA, the CDR3 is TGCGCCAGCAGCCTTGGACGGGCGGGGATGAACACTGAAGCTTTCTTT. It encodes CASSLGRAGMNTEAFF. The genes are TRBV4-1 and TRBJ1-1; no clear D. V shed 4 bases and J shed 0 bases, with 15 bases lying between them. The CDR3 is made up of 16 amino acids. CDR1 and CDR2 from the germline V gene are MGHRA and YSYEKL.